Listed here are 18 T cell receptor beta chains from one sample, sequenced in a study of blood T cell repertoires in COVID-19. TCRdb keeps only in-frame clones here, not all; method: immunoSEQ multiplex PCR. The table has hundreds of thousands of clones, just under 85% seen once. The sequencing input was peripheral blood. These receptors originate from a woman older than 75 with acute or convalescent COVID-19.

This chain joins TRBV18 and TRBJ2-7; no clear D. The CDR3 runs 14 residues. Germline V gene data show CDR1 as KGHSH and CDR2 as LQKENI. Trimming took 1 base from V and 6 from J, leaving 13 bases between them. Written as DNA, the CDR3 is TGTGCCAGCTCACCACTGGCCAGTTACCGCGAGCAGTACTTC. Its translation is CASSPLASYREQYF.

The chain carries TRBV5-1 and TRBJ2-3; TRBD1 might be the D (5 bases). V was trimmed by 1 base and J by 0 bases, leaving 6 bases between them. There are 14 residues in the CDR3. The germline CDR1 and CDR2 sequences are SGHRS and YFSETQ. The CDR3 is CASSLYRSTDTQYF. CDR3 bases: TGCGCCAGCAGCTTGTACAGGAGCACAGATACGCAGTATTTT.

The chain combines TRBV12-5 with TRBJ1-5, with D tentatively TRBD1 (6 bases). Germline CDR1 reads LGHNT; CDR2 reads FRNRAP. The length of the CDR3 is 13 residues. V lost 6 bases and J 6 bases, leaving 12 bases between the germline ends. The CDR3 protein is CASGDDRLQPQHF. DNA of the CDR3: TGTGCTAGTGGAGATGACAGGCTTCAGCCCCAGCATTTT.

J is TRBJ1-1 and V is TRBV14; D gene unclear. V lost 0 bases and J lost 1, with 3 bases in between. The germline gives CDR1 SGHDN, CDR2 FVKESK. This CDR3 comprises 13 residues. The CDR3 sequence: CASSQDQNTEAFF. As DNA, the CDR3 is TGTGCCAGCAGCCAAGATCAGAACACTGAAGCTTTCTTT.

V gene TRBV5-1 combines with J gene TRBJ1-1; D unclear. CDR1 SGHRS and CDR2 YFSETQ come from the germline V gene. Trimming took off 0 bases at V and 2 bases at J, with 5 bases between the two ends. The CDR3 consists of 13 residues. The CDR3 sequence is CASSLEPNTEAFF. The CDR3 nucleotides are TGCGCCAGCAGCTTGGAGCCAAACACTGAAGCTTTCTTT.

V gene TRBV2 combines with J gene TRBJ1-5; 8 nucleotides line up with TRBD1. After removal of 6 bases from V and 2 bases from J, the junction contained 3 bases not matched to a gene. The germline V gene has CDR1 SNHLY and CDR2 FYNNEI. The CDR3 spans 14 residues. In DNA, the CDR3 is TGTGCCAGCAGCCAGGGGGCAGGCAATCAGCCCCAGCATTTT. Translating gives CASSQGAGNQPQHF.

The chain combines TRBV6-5 with TRBJ2-2; the match to TRBD1 covers 10 bases. Germline V CDR1 and CDR2: MNHEY, SVGAGI. J gave up 7 bases and V 2 bases, and 4 bases lay outside the gene matches. The CDR3 sequence is 15 residues long. The CDR3: CASSYRQGAVGELFF. The CDR3, as DNA: TGTGCCAGCAGTTACAGACAGGGGGCGGTCGGGGAGCTGTTTTTT.

The V and J genes are TRBV19 and TRBJ1-1; D gene ambiguous. The CDR3 contains 16 residues. Germline V CDR1 and CDR2: LNHDA, SQIVND (reference sequence). V lost 6 bases, J lost 1 base, and 18 bases lay in between. The CDR3 DNA sequence: TGTGCCAGTAGATCGGGAGGGAGCGAGCCGAACACTGAAGCTTTCTTT. This translates into CASRSGGSEPNTEAFF.

V gene TRBV5-1 combines with J gene TRBJ1-2; 7 nucleotides match TRBD1. This CDR3 contains 14 residues. CDR1 SGHRS and CDR2 YFSETQ come from the germline V gene. V lost 4 bases, J lost 5 bases, and 8 bases stayed unmatched. CDR3: CASSPRQGQYGYTF. In nucleotides, the CDR3 is TGCGCCAGCAGCCCCCGACAGGGCCAGTATGGCTACACCTTC.

This rearrangement joins TRBV24-1 to TRBJ2-1, with 13 bases fitting TRBD2. The CDR3 has 16 amino acids. Germline V lookup: CDR1 KGHDR, CDR2 SFDVKD. V lost 3 bases and J lost 9; bases outside the gene matches: 7. The CDR3 sequence: CATSDPPTSGGPEQFF. The DNA of the CDR3 is TGTGCCACCAGTGATCCCCCGACTAGCGGGGGGCCTGAGCAGTTCTTC.

The chain recombines TRBV7-3 with TRBJ2-5; 13 bases map to TRBD2. Trimming at V came to 0 bases and at J to 2 bases, leaving 3 bases not matched to a gene. Germline V gives CDR1 SGHTA, CDR2 FQGTGA. The CDR3 runs 17 residues. The CDR3 here is CASSLTATSGGQETQYF. In DNA form, the CDR3 reads TGTGCCAGCAGCTTAACGGCGACTAGCGGGGGGCAAGAGACCCAGTACTTC.

This chain uses TRBV14 with TRBJ2-1; 13 bases are shared with TRBD2. In germline, CDR1 is SGHDN, CDR2 FVKESK. J was trimmed by 8 bases and V by 0 bases; bases with no gene match: 10. This CDR3 has 18 amino acids. In DNA form, the CDR3 reads TGTGCCAGCAGCCAAGAGCTTCCACTAGCGGGGGGGCGAGATGAGCAGTTCTTC. It yields the protein CASSQELPLAGGRDEQFF. The whole variable domain, remainder taken from reference TRBV14 and TRBJ2-1, is EAGVTQFPSHSVIEKGQTVTLRCDPISGHDNLYWYRRVMGKEIKFLLHFVKESKQDESGMPNNRFLAERTGGTYSTLKVQPAELEDSGVYFCASSQELPLAGGRDEQFFGPGTRLTVL.

The J gene is TRBJ2-7, the V gene TRBV15, with D possibly matching TRBD1 (6 bases). Germline V gene sequence: CDR1 LNHNV, CDR2 YYDKDF (reference sequence). Between the trimmed V and J ends, which lost 5 bases and 0 bases, there was a span of 14 bases. There are 15 residues in the CDR3. The CDR3 protein is CATSGHRDTSYEQYF. The CDR3 DNA is TGTGCCACCAGCGGACACAGGGATACCTCCTACGAGCAGTACTTC.

This chain uses TRBV5-1 with TRBJ2-1, with TRBD1 identical over 9 bases. Germline assignment: CDR1 SGHRS and CDR2 YFSETQ. V trimming: 4 bases; J trimming: 12 bases; junction bases outside the gene matches: 5. The CDR3 is 12 amino acids. This chain's CDR3 is CASSATGGSQFF. CDR3 DNA sequence: TGCGCCAGCAGCGCAACAGGGGGCTCGCAGTTCTTC.

The J gene is TRBJ2-3, the V gene TRBV9; TRBD1 matches 10 bases. Germline CDR1 is SGDLS and CDR2 is YYNGEE. V was pared by 0 bases and J by 4 bases, with 5 bases of the junction left unmatched. This CDR3 has 16 amino acids. DNA of the CDR3: TGTGCCAGCAGCGTAGGGGACAGGGGAGGAGCAGATACGCAGTATTTT. Translation gives CASSVGDRGGADTQYF.

In its sample, this clone was seen once. The chain couples TRBV2 to TRBJ1-5; tentatively, D is TRBD1 (6 bases). The CDR3 contains 15 residues. V shed 6 bases and J shed 3 bases, with 15 bases lying between them. CDR1 is SNHLY, CDR2 FYNNEI, per germline. In DNA form, the CDR3 reads TGTGCCAGCAGCCCCGGGGAGGGGGTCAATCAGCCCCAGCATTTT. It specifies CASSPGEGVNQPQHF. The variable domain in full, with the rest retrieved from reference TRBV2 and TRBJ1-5, is EPEVTQTPSHQVTQMGQEVILRCVPISNHLYFYWYRQILGQKVEFLVSFYNNEISEKSEIFDDQFSVERPDGSNFTLKIRSTKLEDSAMYFCASSPGEGVNQPQHFGDGTRLSIL.

The chain joins TRBV4-2 to TRBJ2-7; TRBD2 aligns across 11 bases. V shed 4 bases, J shed 11 bases, and the junction held 4 bases outside the gene matches. The V gene's germline CDR1 is LGHNA and CDR2 YNFKEQ. This CDR3 is built from 12 residues. The DNA for the CDR3 is TGTGCCAGCAGCCCGGGACTAGCGGTTAAGTACTTC. This codes for CASSPGLAVKYF.

This chain connects TRBV6-5 to TRBJ1-1; 9 positions match TRBD1. This CDR3 has 16 amino acids. Germline V gene data show CDR1 as MNHEY and CDR2 as SVGAGI. Trimming took 4 bases from V and 0 from J; bases not matched to a gene: 6. This CDR3 is CASSWGDRGMNTEAFF. The DNA of the CDR3 is TGTGCCAGCAGTTGGGGAGACAGGGGGATGAACACTGAAGCTTTCTTT.